Listed below are T cell receptor beta chains from one sample, sequenced in a study of brain T cells in children with intractable seizures. Sequencing was performed with immunoSEQ multiplex PCR; in TCRdb, only in-frame clones are kept and a portion is missing. Of about 80,000 clones listed, under 95% are singletons. This specimen consisted of peripheral blood, obtained at surgery. These receptors all stem from a girl aged 2-10 years with Rasmussen encephalitis and intractable seizures. Both conserved end residues are part of each CDR3. The D gene is left open where the match is weak.

d_call	v_call	j_call	cdr3_length	cdr3_nt	cdr3_aa
TRBD2	TRBV11-3	TRBJ2-3	17	TGTGCCAGCAGCTTAAGGGTGACTAGCGGGAGGACAGATACGCAGTATTTT	CASSLRVTSGRTDTQYF
NA	TRBV6-5	TRBJ1-2	15	TGTGCCAGCAGAATTGCCCTGACAAGCGCCGATGGCTACACCTTC	CASRIALTSADGYTF
TRBD1	TRBV10-2	TRBJ1-2	15	TGCGCCAGCAGTCCCGGGACAGGGGGCAAATATGGCTACACCTTC	CASSPGTGGKYGYTF
NA	TRBV7-9	TRBJ1-1	12	TGTGCCAGCAGCCAGGGGAGGGAAGAAGCTTTCTTT	CASSQGREEAFF
NA	TRBV18	TRBJ2-7	11	TGTGCCAGCTCGTCAGGGGACGAGCAGTACTTC	CASSSGDEQYF
NA	TRBV27	TRBJ1-4	15	TGTGCCAGCAGTCTTAGAAGGGCAACTAATGAAAAACTGTTTTTT	CASSLRRATNEKLFF
NA	TRBV11-3	TRBJ2-3	14	TGTGCCAGCAGCTTCGGGGGACTCACAGATACGCAGTATTTT	CASSFGGLTDTQYF
NA	TRBV15	TRBJ2-3	15	TGTGCCACCAGCAGAGATCATGAGGACACAGATACGCAGTATTTT	CATSRDHEDTDTQYF
NA	TRBV3-1/TRBV3-2	TRBJ2-7	13	TGTGCCAGCAGCCAAGGTATCCGCTACGAGCAGTACTTC	CASSQGIRYEQYF
NA	TRBV6-8	TRBJ1-2	13	TGTGCCAGCCCAAAGGAGCGGGGGAGTGGCTACACCTTC	CASPKERGSGYTF
TRBD1	TRBV10-2	TRBJ1-2	16	TGCGCCAGCAGGGATACGGGACAGGGAAAGGACTATGGCTACACCTTC	CASRDTGQGKDYGYTF
TRBD1	TRBV19	TRBJ1-2	15	TGTGCCAGTAGCCCCCCAGGGGGAATTAACTATGGCTACACCTTC	CASSPPGGINYGYTF
TRBD2	TRBV6-2/TRBV6-3	TRBJ2-1	18	TGTGCCAGCAGTCAGCCTAGACTAGCGGGAATAGGGCCCAATGAGCAGTTCTTC	CASSQPRLAGIGPNEQFF
NA	TRBV18	TRBJ1-4	15	TGTGCCAGCTCACCTCTCGGACGGGCTAATGAAAAACTGTTTTTT	CASSPLGRANEKLFF
NA	TRBV5-4	TRBJ1-1	14	TGTGCCAGCAGCTTCTACAGGGCCGGGAATGAAGCTTTCTTT	CASSFYRAGNEAFF